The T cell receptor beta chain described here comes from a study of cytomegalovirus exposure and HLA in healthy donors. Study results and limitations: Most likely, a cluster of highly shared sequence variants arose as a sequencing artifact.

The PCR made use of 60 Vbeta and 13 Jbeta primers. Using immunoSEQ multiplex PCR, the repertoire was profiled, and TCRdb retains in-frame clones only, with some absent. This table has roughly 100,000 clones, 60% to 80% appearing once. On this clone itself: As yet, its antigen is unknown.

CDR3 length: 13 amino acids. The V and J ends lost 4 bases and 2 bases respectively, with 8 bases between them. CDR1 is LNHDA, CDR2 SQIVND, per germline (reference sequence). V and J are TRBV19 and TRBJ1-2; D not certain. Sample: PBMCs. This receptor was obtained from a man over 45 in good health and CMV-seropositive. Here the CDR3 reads CASSTQRNYGYTF. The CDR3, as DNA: TGTGCCAGTAGTACACAGAGAAACTATGGCTACACCTTC.